This T cell receptor beta chain was retrieved from a study of response to subunit inactivated influenza vaccine. V gave up 5 bases and J gave up 5 bases; unmatched junction bases: 10. The CDR3 totals 15 residues. TCRdb used MiXCR to reprocess the RT-PCR reads, holding one entry per CDR3 protein. Of more than 450,000 distinct CDR3 sequences in the sample, around 10% were seen once. Broader study findings: Few new T cells, the authors suggested, are recruited by each seasonal influenza vaccination.

This clonotype was counted a few times. Its antigen is unknown. These same data were also listed under a study on T cells expressing NK-cell markers. That paper notes: Synthesis of TCR beta cDNA relied on 5'RACE template switching carrying UMIs. Eight donors were sequenced, seven testing HCMV-seropositive and one testing seronegative. CD8+ T cells in roughly six donors included dominant NKG2C+ clonotypes at roughly 1.0-8%.

The sequencing here drew on PBMCs from blood, taken on the day of vaccination. The clonotype originates from a man aged 50 to 59 who received an inactivated influenza vaccine. The chain has TRBV12-3 or TRBV12-4 and TRBJ2-7, with 9 bases that match TRBD2. The CDR3 region is CASSTGTSRRDEQYF. The CDR3, as DNA: TGTGCCAGCAGTACGGGGACTAGCCGGAGGGACGAGCAGTACTTC.